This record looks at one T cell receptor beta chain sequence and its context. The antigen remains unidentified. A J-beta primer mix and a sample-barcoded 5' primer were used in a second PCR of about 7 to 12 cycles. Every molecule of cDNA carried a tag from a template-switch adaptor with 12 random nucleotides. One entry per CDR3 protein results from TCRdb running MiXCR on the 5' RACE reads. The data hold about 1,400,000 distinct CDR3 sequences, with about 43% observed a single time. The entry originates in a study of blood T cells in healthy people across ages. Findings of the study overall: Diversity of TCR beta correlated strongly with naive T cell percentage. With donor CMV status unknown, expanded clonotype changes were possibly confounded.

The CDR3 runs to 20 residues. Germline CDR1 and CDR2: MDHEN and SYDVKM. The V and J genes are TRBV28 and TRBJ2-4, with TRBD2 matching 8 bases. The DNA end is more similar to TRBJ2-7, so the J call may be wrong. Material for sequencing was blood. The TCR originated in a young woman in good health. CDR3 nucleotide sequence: TGTGCCAGCAGTTTGACCTTACCGGATGACCTTAGCGGGATCTCCTACGAGCAGTACTTC. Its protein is CASSLTLPDDLSGISYEQYF.